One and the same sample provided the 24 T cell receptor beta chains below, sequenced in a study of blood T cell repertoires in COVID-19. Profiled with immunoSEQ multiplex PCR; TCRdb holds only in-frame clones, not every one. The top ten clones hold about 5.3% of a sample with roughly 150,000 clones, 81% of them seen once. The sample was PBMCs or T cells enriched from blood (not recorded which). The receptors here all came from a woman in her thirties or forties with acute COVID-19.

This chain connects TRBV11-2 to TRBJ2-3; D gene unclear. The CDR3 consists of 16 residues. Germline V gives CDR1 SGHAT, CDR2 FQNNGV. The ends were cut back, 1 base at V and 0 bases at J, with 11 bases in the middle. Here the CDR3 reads CASSLGSPLSTDTQYF. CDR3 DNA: TGTGCCAGCAGCTTAGGTAGCCCCCTAAGCACAGATACGCAGTATTTT. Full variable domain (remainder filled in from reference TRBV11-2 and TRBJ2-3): EAGVAQSPRYKIIEKRQSVAFWCNPISGHATLYWYQQILGQGPKLLIQFQNNGVVDDSQLPKDRFSAERLKGVDSTLKIQPAKLEDSAVYLCASSLGSPLSTDTQYFGPGTRLTVL.

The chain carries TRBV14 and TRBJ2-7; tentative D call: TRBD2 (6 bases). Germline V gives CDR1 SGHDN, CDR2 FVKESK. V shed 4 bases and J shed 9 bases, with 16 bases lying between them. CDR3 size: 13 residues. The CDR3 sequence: CASSRNKGLRQYV. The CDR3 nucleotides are TGTGCCAGCAGCCGAAATAAGGGACTCCGGCAGTACGTC.

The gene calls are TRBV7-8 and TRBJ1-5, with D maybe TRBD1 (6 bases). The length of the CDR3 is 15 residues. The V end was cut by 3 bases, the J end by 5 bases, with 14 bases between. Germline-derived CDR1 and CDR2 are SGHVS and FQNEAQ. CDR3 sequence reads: CASSFVQGPYQPQHF. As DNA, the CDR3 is TGTGCCAGCAGCTTCGTACAGGGTCCGTATCAGCCCCAGCATTTT.

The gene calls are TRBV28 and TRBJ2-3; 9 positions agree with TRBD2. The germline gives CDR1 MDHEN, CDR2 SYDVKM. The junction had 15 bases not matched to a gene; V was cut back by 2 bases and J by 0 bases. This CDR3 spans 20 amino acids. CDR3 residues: CASSLGVVVAGAPSTDTQYF. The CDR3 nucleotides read TGTGCCAGCAGTTTAGGAGTCGTGGTAGCGGGAGCGCCGAGCACAGATACGCAGTATTTT.

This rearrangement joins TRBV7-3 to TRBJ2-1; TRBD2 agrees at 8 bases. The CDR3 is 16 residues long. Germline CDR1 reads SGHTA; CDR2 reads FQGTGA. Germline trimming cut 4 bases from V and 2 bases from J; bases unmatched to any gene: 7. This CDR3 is CASSSIAGGPYNEQFF. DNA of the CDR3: TGTGCCAGCAGCTCAATTGCGGGAGGCCCCTACAATGAGCAGTTCTTC. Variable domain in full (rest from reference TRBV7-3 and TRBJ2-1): GAGVSQTPSNKVTEKGKYVELRCDPISGHTALYWYRQSLGQGPEFLIYFQGTGAADDSGLPNDRFFAVRPEGSVSTLKIQRTERGDSAVYLCASSSIAGGPYNEQFFGPGTRLTVL.

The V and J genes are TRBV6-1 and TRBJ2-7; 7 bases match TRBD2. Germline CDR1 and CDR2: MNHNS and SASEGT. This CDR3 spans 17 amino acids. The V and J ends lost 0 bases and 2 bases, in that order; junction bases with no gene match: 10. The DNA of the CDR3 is TGTGCCAGCAGTGAAGCGCTTCCCGGCGGGGGAGCCTACGAGCAGTACTTC. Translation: CASSEALPGGGAYEQYF.

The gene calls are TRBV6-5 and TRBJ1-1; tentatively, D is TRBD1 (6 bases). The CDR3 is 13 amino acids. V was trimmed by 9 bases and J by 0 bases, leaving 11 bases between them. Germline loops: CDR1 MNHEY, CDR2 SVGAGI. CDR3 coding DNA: TGTGCCAGTACAGGGCACTTGAACACTGAAGCTTTCTTT. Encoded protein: CASTGHLNTEAFF.

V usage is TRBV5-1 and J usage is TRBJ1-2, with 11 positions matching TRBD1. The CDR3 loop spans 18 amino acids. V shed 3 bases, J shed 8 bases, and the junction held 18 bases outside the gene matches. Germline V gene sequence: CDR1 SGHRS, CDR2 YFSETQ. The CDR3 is CASSSDPTLGQGAEGYTF. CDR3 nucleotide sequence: TGCGCCAGCAGCTCCGACCCCACCCTAGGACAGGGGGCCGAGGGCTACACCTTC.

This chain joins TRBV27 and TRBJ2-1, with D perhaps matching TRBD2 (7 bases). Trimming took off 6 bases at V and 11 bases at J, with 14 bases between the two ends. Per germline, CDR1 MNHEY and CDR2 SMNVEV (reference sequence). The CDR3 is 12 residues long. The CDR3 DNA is TGTGCCAGCAGAGGGGGGGGTCTGAAGCAGTTCTTC. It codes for CASRGGGLKQFF.

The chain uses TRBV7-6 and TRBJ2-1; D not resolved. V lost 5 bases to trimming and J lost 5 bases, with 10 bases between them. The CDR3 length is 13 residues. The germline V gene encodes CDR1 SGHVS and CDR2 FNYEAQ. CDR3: CASSPTEHNEQFF. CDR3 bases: TGTGCCAGCAGCCCTACCGAGCACAATGAGCAGTTCTTC.

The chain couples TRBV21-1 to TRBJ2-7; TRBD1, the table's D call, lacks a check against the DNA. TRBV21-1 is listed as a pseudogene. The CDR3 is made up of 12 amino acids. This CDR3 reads CASIDRGGEQYV. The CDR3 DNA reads TGTGCCAGCATCGATAGAGGGGGTGAGCAGTACGTC.

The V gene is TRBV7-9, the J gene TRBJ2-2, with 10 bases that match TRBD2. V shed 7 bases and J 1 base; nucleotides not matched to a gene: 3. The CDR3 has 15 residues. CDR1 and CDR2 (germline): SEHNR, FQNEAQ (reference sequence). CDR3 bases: TGTGCCAGCACCTGGACTAGCGGGAACACCGGGGAGCTGTTTTTT. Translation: CASTWTSGNTGELFF.

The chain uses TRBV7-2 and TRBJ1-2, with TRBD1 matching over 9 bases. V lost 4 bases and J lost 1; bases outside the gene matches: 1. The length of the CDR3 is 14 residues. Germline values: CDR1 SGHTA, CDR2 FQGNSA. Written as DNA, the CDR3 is TGTGCCAGCAGCTGGGGACAGGGTAACTATGGCTACACCTTC. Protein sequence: CASSWGQGNYGYTF.

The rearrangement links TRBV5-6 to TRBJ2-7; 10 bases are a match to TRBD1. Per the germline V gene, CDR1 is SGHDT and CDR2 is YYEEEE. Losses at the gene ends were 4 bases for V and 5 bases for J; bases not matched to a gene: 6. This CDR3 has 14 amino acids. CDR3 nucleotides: TGTGCCAGCAGCCTAGACAGGGGGCGCAACGAGCAGTACGTC. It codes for CASSLDRGRNEQYV.

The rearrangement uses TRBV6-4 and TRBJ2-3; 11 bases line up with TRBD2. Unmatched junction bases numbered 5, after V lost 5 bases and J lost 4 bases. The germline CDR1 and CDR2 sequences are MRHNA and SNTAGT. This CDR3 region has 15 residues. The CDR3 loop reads CASSTLAGEPDTQYF. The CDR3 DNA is TGTGCCAGCAGTACACTAGCGGGAGAGCCAGATACGCAGTATTTT.

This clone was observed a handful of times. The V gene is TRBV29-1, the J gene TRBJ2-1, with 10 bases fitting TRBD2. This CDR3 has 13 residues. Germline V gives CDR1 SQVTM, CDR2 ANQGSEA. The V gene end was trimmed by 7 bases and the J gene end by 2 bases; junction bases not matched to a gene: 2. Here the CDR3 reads CSAGTSAYNEQFF. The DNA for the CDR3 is TGCAGCGCGGGGACTAGCGCCTACAATGAGCAGTTCTTC.

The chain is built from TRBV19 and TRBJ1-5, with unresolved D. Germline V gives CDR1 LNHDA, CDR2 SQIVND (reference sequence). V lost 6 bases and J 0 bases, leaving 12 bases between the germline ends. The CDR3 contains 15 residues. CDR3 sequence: CASRNSAHSNQPQHF. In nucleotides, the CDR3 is TGTGCCAGTAGGAACAGTGCTCATAGCAATCAGCCCCAGCATTTT.

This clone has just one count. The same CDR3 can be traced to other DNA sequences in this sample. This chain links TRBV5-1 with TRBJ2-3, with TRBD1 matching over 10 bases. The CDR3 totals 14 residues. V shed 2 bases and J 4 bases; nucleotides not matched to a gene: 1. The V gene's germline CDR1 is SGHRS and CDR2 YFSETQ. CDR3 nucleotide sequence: TGCGCCAGCAGCTTAGGACAGGGGGCAGATACGCAGTATTTT. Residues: CASSLGQGADTQYF.

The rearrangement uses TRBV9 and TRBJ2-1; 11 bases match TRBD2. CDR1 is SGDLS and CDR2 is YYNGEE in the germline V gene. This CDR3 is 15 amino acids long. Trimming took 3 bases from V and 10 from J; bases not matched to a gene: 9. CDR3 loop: CASSAPGLAVREQFF. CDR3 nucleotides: TGTGCCAGCAGCGCCCCGGGACTAGCGGTTCGGGAGCAGTTCTTC.

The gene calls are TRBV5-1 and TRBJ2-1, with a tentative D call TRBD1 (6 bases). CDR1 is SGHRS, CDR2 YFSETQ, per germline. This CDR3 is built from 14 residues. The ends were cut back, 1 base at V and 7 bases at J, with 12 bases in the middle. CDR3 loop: CASSLSRDKNEQFF. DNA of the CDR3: TGCGCCAGCAGCTTGTCTCGGGACAAAAATGAGCAGTTCTTC.

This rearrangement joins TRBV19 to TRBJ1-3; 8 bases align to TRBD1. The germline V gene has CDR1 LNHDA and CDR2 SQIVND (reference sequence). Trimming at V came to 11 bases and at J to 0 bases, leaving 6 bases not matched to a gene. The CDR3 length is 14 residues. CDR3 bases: TGTGCCTCAGGGGGCCAGAACTCTGGAAACACCATATATTTT. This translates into CASGGQNSGNTIYF.

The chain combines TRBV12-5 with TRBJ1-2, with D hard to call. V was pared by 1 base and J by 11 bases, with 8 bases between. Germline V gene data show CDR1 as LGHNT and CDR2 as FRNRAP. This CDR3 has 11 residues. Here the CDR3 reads CASGLERVYTF. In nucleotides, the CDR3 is TGTGCTAGTGGTTTGGAACGGGTTTACACCTTC.

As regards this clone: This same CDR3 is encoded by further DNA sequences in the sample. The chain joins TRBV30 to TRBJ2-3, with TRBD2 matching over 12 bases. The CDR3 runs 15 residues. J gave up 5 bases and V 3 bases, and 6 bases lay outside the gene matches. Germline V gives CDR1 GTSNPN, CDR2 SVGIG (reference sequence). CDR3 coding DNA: TGTGCCTGGAGGAGGGGACTAGCGGGTGGAGATACGCAGTATTTT. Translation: CAWRRGLAGGDTQYF.

The CDR3 here is CASSLTPGNTGELFF. CDR3 nucleotides: TGCGCCAGCAGCTTGACTCCAGGTAACACCGGGGAGCTGTTTTTT. This chain joins TRBV5-1 and TRBJ2-2; D remains ambiguous. Germline values: CDR1 SGHRS, CDR2 YFSETQ. The V end lost 1 base, the J end lost 2 bases, and 9 bases lay between the germline ends. This CDR3 is built from 15 residues.